These 32 T cell receptor beta chains were all obtained from the same sample, sequenced in a study of T cell responses to AZD1222 COVID-19 vaccine. Produced via immunoSEQ multiplex PCR; TCRdb's table is partial and in-frame only. The table records more than 75,000 clones, about 83% of them present only once. Sample: peripheral blood, taken 28 days after the second AZD1222 dose. These TCRs come from an adult who received the AZD1222 COVID-19 vaccine.

The sample holds a few counts of this clone. CDR3 amino acids: CASSLYPPVRDTYQPQHF. The CDR3 nucleotides read TGTGCCAGCAGTTTGTACCCCCCGGTACGGGACACTTATCAGCCCCAGCATTTT. V gene TRBV28 combines with J gene TRBJ1-5; D might be TRBD1 (6 bases). The CDR3 loop spans 18 amino acids. Germline lookup yields CDR1 MDHEN and CDR2 SYDVKM. V was clipped by 3 bases and J by 5 bases, with 23 bases between them. The variable domain in full, with the rest retrieved from reference TRBV28 and TRBJ1-5, is DVKVTQSSRYLVKRTGEKVFLECVQDMDHENMFWYRQDPGLGLRLIYFSYDVKMKEKGDIPEGYSVSREKKERFSLILESASTNQTSMYLCASSLYPPVRDTYQPQHFGDGTRLSIL.

V gene TRBV5-3 combines with J gene TRBJ2-5; D gene ambiguous. TRBV5-3 is marked as an open reading frame, function uncertain. V was cut by 5 bases and J by 2 bases, with 16 bases left in between. This CDR3 contains 15 residues. CDR3 DNA sequence: TGTGCCAGAAGGCCCCGTGCGGCTGATCAAGAGACCCAGTACTTC. Amino acids: CARRPRAADQETQYF.

J is TRBJ1-5 and V is TRBV2, with D perhaps TRBD1 (5 bases). The CDR3 spans 14 residues. Germline loops: CDR1 SNHLY, CDR2 FYNNEI. V lost 4 bases and J lost 10, with 17 bases in between. CDR3 in DNA: TGTGCCAGCAGTGCCGGCGACAGCAGGGAACCCCAGCATTTT. This sequence encodes CASSAGDSREPQHF.

A word on this clone: An end of the junction does not agree with germline; a read error may underlie this. V is TRBV18 and J is TRBJ2-1; 15 nucleotides line up with TRBD2. This CDR3 region has 20 residues. CDR1 and CDR2 (germline): KGHSH, LQKENI. The CDR3 is CASSPAVLRGGGLAGGSRLF. The CDR3 bases are TGTGCCAGCTCACCGGCGGTCCTAAGGGGAGGGGGACTAGCGGGAGGAAGCCGTCTCTTC.

The gene calls are TRBV6-6 and TRBJ1-3, with TRBD1 matching over 9 bases. From germline, CDR1 is MNHNY and CDR2 SVGAGI (reference sequence). The ends lost 6 bases at V and 0 bases at J; junction bases unmatched: 3. This CDR3 is 15 amino acids long. This CDR3 is CASSPGQGSGNTIYF. The CDR3 DNA sequence: TGTGCCAGCAGCCCGGGACAGGGCTCTGGAAACACCATATATTTT.

The V and J genes are TRBV5-1 and TRBJ2-1; the match to TRBD2 covers 12 bases. This CDR3 comprises 16 residues. Germline V CDR1 and CDR2: SGHRS, YFSETQ. V lost 6 bases, J lost 9 bases, and 13 bases stayed unmatched. The CDR3 DNA follows: TGCGCCAGCACCTTTTCTAGCGGGAGGGTTGAGGGTGAGCAGTTCTTC. Its translation is CASTFSSGRVEGEQFF.

The CDR3 DNA reads as TGTGCCATCAGGCTTAATTCTGATGGAAACACCATATATTTT. Its translation: CAIRLNSDGNTIYF. This chain connects TRBV10-3 to TRBJ1-3; D unresolved. Germline CDR1 reads ENHRY; CDR2 reads SYGVKD. The CDR3 totals 14 residues. V gave up 6 bases and J gave up 3 bases, with 12 bases separating them.

The genes are TRBV11-2 and TRBJ2-7, with 8 bases fitting TRBD1. The V gene end was trimmed by 8 bases and the J gene end by 4 bases; junction bases not matched to a gene: 7. The germline V gene has CDR1 SGHAT and CDR2 FQNNGV. CDR3 length equals 13 residues. CDR3 nucleotide sequence: TGTGCCAGCGGTTCGGACAGGGAGTACGAGCAGTACTTC. Translating it yields CASGSDREYEQYF.

The V gene is TRBV3-1 (or the pseudogene TRBV3-2), the J gene TRBJ1-1; D is unresolved. Per germline, CDR1 LGHDT and CDR2 YNNKEL (reference sequence). The germline V and J ends were trimmed by 3 bases and 5 bases, with 13 bases remaining between them. The CDR3 covers 14 residues. CDR3 protein: CASSHWGSGTEAFF. In DNA form, the CDR3 reads TGTGCCAGCAGCCATTGGGGAAGCGGGACTGAAGCTTTCTTT.

The V call is TRBV10-3, the J call TRBJ1-2; no firm D call. V lost 2 bases and J 1 base, leaving 11 bases between the germline ends. Looked up from germline, CDR1 is ENHRY and CDR2 is SYGVKD. This CDR3 contains 15 residues. CDR3 sequence (DNA): TGTGCCATCAGTGAGGAAAGGGAAAGTAACTATGGCTACACCTTC. As protein: CAISEERESNYGYTF.

The chain is built from TRBV3-1 (or the pseudogene TRBV3-2) and TRBJ2-1, with 13 bases matching TRBD2. CDR1 and CDR2 from the germline V gene are LGHDT and YNNKEL (reference sequence). The J segment lost 4 bases and the V segment lost 3 bases, leaving 3 bases of the junction unmatched. CDR3 length: 16 amino acids. The CDR3 nucleotides are TGTGCCAGCAGCCACGGGACTAGCGGGACTTACAATGAGCAGTTCTTC. Amino acid sequence: CASSHGTSGTYNEQFF.

The rearrangement uses TRBV30 and TRBJ1-1; D unresolved. CDR3 length: 14 residues. The ends were cut back, 4 bases at V and 0 bases at J, with 12 bases in the middle. The V gene's germline CDR1 is GTSNPN and CDR2 SVGIG (reference sequence). The CDR3 DNA follows: TGTGCCTGGACCTCGACAATATTGAACACTGAAGCTTTCTTT. Its translation: CAWTSTILNTEAFF.

The rearrangement links TRBV24-1 to TRBJ2-6; no clear D. This CDR3 is 15 amino acids long. CDR1 and CDR2 (germline): KGHDR, SFDVKD. Trimming pared 0 bases from V and 1 base from J, leaving 3 bases between. The CDR3 region is CATSDLGSGANVLTF. CDR3 bases: TGTGCCACCAGTGATTTGGGGTCTGGGGCCAACGTCCTGACTTTC.

The rearrangement uses TRBV9 and TRBJ2-1; D not resolved. CDR3 length: 15 residues. Germline CDR1 SGDLS, CDR2 YYNGEE. Trimming took 4 bases from V and 1 from J, leaving 12 bases between them. CDR3 residues: CASSPQVGSYNEQFF. DNA for the CDR3: TGTGCCAGCAGCCCACAAGTGGGGTCCTACAATGAGCAGTTCTTC.

The chain carries TRBV7-3 and TRBJ2-1; 13 positions agree with TRBD2. The CDR3 is 17 amino acids. V lost 5 bases to trimming and J lost 6 bases; unmatched junction nucleotides: 10. CDR1 and CDR2 (germline): SGHTA, FQGTGA. CDR3 amino acids: CASSPELAGGPGNEQFF. The CDR3, as DNA: TGTGCCAGCAGCCCCGAACTAGCGGGAGGGCCAGGCAATGAGCAGTTCTTC.

This clone has more than one count but fewer than ten. V usage is TRBV10-2 and J usage is TRBJ1-3; D not certain. Per germline, CDR1 WSHSY and CDR2 SAAADI. Trimming stripped 5 bases from V and 0 bases from J, with 11 bases between. The length of the CDR3 is 15 residues. CDR3 nucleotide sequence: TGCGCCAGCAGTATACTCTCGGCCTCTGGAAACACCATATATTTT. Translation: CASSILSASGNTIYF.

The chain employs TRBV19 and TRBJ1-1; TRBD1 is a possible D gene (5 bases). The CDR3 runs to 16 residues. V was clipped by 3 bases and J by 2 bases, with 16 bases between them. Germline CDR1 is LNHDA and CDR2 is SQIVND (reference sequence). DNA of the CDR3: TGTGCCAGTAGTATCGGGGGTTCTTCCAGAAACACTGAAGCTTTCTTT. Translated, it gives CASSIGGSSRNTEAFF.

The chain combines TRBV28 with TRBJ1-1; 7 positions match TRBD1. J gave up 8 bases and V 5 bases, and 8 bases lay outside the gene matches. The CDR3 contains 13 residues. CDR1 is MDHEN and CDR2 is SYDVKM in the germline V gene. CDR3 in DNA: TGTGCCAGCAGTCGGGACAGCGCTAGAGAAGCTTTCTTT. Amino acids: CASSRDSAREAFF.

This clone turned up a few times. The chain recombines TRBV11-2 with TRBJ2-1, with 16 bases that match TRBD2. Germline CDR1 reads SGHAT; CDR2 reads FQNNGV. The V and J ends lost 3 bases and 7 bases, in that order; junction bases with no gene match: 3. The CDR3 covers 16 residues. The CDR3 here is CASSLGLAGGENEQFF. The CDR3 coding sequence is TGTGCCAGCAGCTTGGGACTAGCGGGAGGGGAGAATGAGCAGTTCTTC.

The chain recombines TRBV27 with TRBJ2-5, with 8 bases that match TRBD1. From germline, CDR1 is MNHEY and CDR2 SMNVEV (reference sequence). J gave up 5 bases and V 6 bases, and 8 bases lay outside the gene matches. The CDR3 runs 14 residues. Here the CDR3 reads CASRQTGGRETQYF. CDR3 DNA sequence: TGTGCCAGCAGGCAAACAGGGGGGCGGGAGACCCAGTACTTC.

This clone came up once. This sequence joins TRBV28 and TRBJ1-1, with D perhaps TRBD1 (6 bases). The CDR3 is 12 residues long. Germline CDR1 reads MDHEN; CDR2 reads SYDVKM. V dropped 5 bases and J dropped 3 bases, with 7 bases sitting between them. Written as DNA, the CDR3 is TGTGCCAGCAGTCGGGGGCACACTGAAGCTTTCTTT. Translation: CASSRGHTEAFF.

The chain recombines TRBV6-5 with TRBJ2-2; 7 positions match TRBD1. The CDR3 is 15 amino acids. Unmatched junction bases numbered 5, after V lost 7 bases and J lost 0 bases. Germline V gene lookup returns CDR1 MNHEY and CDR2 SVGAGI. In nucleotides, the CDR3 is TGTGCCAGCACGGGACAGCCCTCGAACACCGGGGAGCTGTTTTTT. It translates to CASTGQPSNTGELFF.

This rearrangement joins TRBV5-4 to TRBJ2-1; TRBD2 agrees at 7 bases. The J segment lost 0 bases and the V segment lost 1 base, leaving 4 bases of the junction unmatched. The CDR3 runs to 16 residues. Germline CDR1 is SGHNT and CDR2 is YYREEE (reference sequence). CDR3 nucleotide sequence: TGTGCCAGCAGCTTGTGGGCGGGAGTCTCCTACAATGAGCAGTTCTTC. It specifies CASSLWAGVSYNEQFF.

The V gene is TRBV5-1, the J gene TRBJ1-1; D remains ambiguous. The germline V and J ends were trimmed by 0 bases and 8 bases, with 11 bases remaining between them. This CDR3 region has 13 residues. The germline V gene has CDR1 SGHRS and CDR2 YFSETQ. Written as DNA, the CDR3 is TGCGCCAGCAGCTTGGCTGGAGTCGGGGAAGCTTTCTTT. It yields the protein CASSLAGVGEAFF.

This clone was seen more than once but under ten times. The J gene is TRBJ1-2, the V gene TRBV30; weak D call: TRBD1 (5 bases). Germline CDR1 GTSNPN, CDR2 SVGIG (reference sequence). The CDR3 has 13 amino acids. The V end was cut by 3 bases, the J end by 4 bases, with 12 bases between. In nucleotides, the CDR3 is TGTGCCTGGAGCCCAGGGAATGTCTATGGCTACACCTTC. As protein: CAWSPGNVYGYTF.

The V call is TRBV19, the J call TRBJ2-1; D gene uncertain. The V gene's germline CDR1 is LNHDA and CDR2 SQIVND (reference sequence). The V end was cut by 3 bases, the J end by 3 bases, with 9 bases between. This CDR3 is built from 14 residues. The CDR3 is CASSIRHYYNEQFF. The CDR3 DNA reads TGTGCCAGTAGTATCCGACACTACTACAATGAGCAGTTCTTC.

This chain links TRBV6-5 with TRBJ2-7, with unresolved D. The CDR3 runs 12 residues. Trimming left V 6 bases short and J 1 base short, with 7 bases between. Germline V CDR1 and CDR2: MNHEY, SVGAGI. The CDR3 nucleotides read TGTGCCAGCAGGGCAGGTTCCTACGAGCAGTACTTC. Encoded protein: CASRAGSYEQYF.

This chain connects TRBV28 to TRBJ2-7; 11 bases align to TRBD2. This CDR3 has 17 amino acids. J gave up 7 bases and V 4 bases, and 15 bases lay outside the gene matches. CDR1 and CDR2 from the germline V gene are MDHEN and SYDVKM. For the CDR3, the DNA is TGTGCCAGCAGTTCCGGGACTAGCGGCTCTCCGTTTGGGGAGCAGTACTTC. This codes for CASSSGTSGSPFGEQYF. The variable domain in full, with the rest retrieved from reference TRBV28 and TRBJ2-7, is DVKVTQSSRYLVKRTGEKVFLECVQDMDHENMFWYRQDPGLGLRLIYFSYDVKMKEKGDIPEGYSVSREKKERFSLILESASTNQTSMYLCASSSGTSGSPFGEQYFGPGTRLTVT.

The genes are TRBV7-8 and TRBJ1-2, with D hard to call. The CDR3 length is 11 residues. Germline V gene sequence: CDR1 SGHVS, CDR2 FQNEAQ. Trimming pared 3 bases from V and 10 bases from J, leaving 9 bases between. The DNA for the CDR3 is TGTGCCAGCAGCTTGGGAGGTGACTACACCTTC. The encoded protein is CASSLGGDYTF. Based on the CDR3 plus reference TRBV7-8 and TRBJ1-2, the full variable domain is GAGVSQSPRYKVAKRGQDVALRCDPISGHVSLFWYQQALGQGPEFLTYFQNEAQLDKSGLPSDRFFAERPEGSVSTLKIQRTQQEDSAVYLCASSLGGDYTFGSGTRLTVV.

This clone was found once. This chain links TRBV3-1 (or the pseudogene TRBV3-2) with TRBJ1-1; tentative D call: TRBD1 (6 bases). The germline V gene has CDR1 LGHDT and CDR2 YNNKEL (reference sequence). V lost 4 bases and J 6 bases, leaving 15 bases between the germline ends. This CDR3 comprises 14 residues. The DNA of the CDR3 is TGTGCCAGCAGCCCTGGGGGGGGCGAGGCTGAAGCTTTCTTT. Its translation is CASSPGGGEAEAFF.

The CDR3 sequence: CASSRLVGSTDTQYF. CDR3 coding DNA: TGTGCCAGCAGCCGCCTAGTGGGGAGCACAGATACGCAGTATTTT. V gene TRBV6-5 combines with J gene TRBJ2-3; no clear D. Trimming cost V 6 bases and J 0 bases, with 13 bases left between them. CDR1 is MNHEY, CDR2 SVGAGI, per germline. The CDR3 sequence is 15 residues long.

The J gene is TRBJ2-3, the V gene TRBV27, with 11 bases that match TRBD2. With 4 bases clipped from V and 7 bases from J, the junction kept 7 bases outside the gene matches. CDR1 is MNHEY, CDR2 SMNVEV, per germline (reference sequence). This CDR3 has 15 residues. The CDR3 DNA sequence: TGTGCCAGCAGTTGGGCACTAGCGGGAGATCATACGCAGTATTTT. Protein: CASSWALAGDHTQYF.